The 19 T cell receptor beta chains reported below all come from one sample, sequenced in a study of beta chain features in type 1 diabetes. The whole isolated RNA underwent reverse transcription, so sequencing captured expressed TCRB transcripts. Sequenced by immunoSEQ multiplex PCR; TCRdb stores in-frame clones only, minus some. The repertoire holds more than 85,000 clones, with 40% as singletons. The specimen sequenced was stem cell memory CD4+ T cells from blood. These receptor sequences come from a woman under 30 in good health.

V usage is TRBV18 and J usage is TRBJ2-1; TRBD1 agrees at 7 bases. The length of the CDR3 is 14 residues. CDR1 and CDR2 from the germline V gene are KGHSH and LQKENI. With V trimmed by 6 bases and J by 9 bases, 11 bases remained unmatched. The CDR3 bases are TGTGCCAGCTCCCACACAGGGGCCCAGGGTGAGCAGTTCTTC. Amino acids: CASSHTGAQGEQFF.

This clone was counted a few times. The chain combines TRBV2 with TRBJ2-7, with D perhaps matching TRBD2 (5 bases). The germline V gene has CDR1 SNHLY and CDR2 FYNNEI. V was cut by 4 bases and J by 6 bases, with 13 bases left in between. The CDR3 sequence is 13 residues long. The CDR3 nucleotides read TGTGCCAGCAGTGGGAGGCTAGTGACCGAGCAGTACTTC. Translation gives CASSGRLVTEQYF.

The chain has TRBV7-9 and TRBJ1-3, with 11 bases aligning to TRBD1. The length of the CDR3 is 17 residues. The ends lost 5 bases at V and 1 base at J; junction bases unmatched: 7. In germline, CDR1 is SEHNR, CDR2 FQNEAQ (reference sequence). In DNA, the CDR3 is TGTGCCAGCAGCCGGACCCGGGACAGGGGGTCTGGAAACACCATATATTTT. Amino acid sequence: CASSRTRDRGSGNTIYF. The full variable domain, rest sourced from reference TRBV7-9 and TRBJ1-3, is DTGVSQNPRHKITKRGQNVTFRCDPISEHNRLYWYRQTLGQGPEFLTYFQNEAQLEKSRLLSDRFSAERPKGSFSTLEIQRTEQGDSAMYLCASSRTRDRGSGNTIYFGEGSWLTVV.

The CDR3 spells CAIGGIDRGPYEQYF. The CDR3 bases are TGTGCCATCGGGGGGATAGACAGGGGGCCCTACGAGCAGTACTTC. The chain links TRBV10-3 to TRBJ2-7, with 10 bases that match TRBD1. This CDR3 has 15 amino acids. The V gene end was trimmed by 8 bases and the J gene end by 2 bases; junction bases not matched to a gene: 9. Germline loops: CDR1 ENHRY, CDR2 SYGVKD.

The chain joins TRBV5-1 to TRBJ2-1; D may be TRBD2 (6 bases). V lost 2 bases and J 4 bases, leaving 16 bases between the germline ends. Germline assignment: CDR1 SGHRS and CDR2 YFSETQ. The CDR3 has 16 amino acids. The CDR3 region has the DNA TGCGCCAGCAGCTTCGGGAGCTTCCTACAATACAATGAGCAGTTCTTC. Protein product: CASSFGSFLQYNEQFF.

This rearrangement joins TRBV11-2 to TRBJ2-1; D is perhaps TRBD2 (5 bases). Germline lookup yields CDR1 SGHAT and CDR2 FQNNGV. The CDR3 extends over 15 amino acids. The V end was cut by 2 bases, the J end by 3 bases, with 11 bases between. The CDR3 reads CASSLSSAGYNEQFF. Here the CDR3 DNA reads TGTGCCAGCAGCTTAAGTTCGGCGGGCTACAATGAGCAGTTCTTC.

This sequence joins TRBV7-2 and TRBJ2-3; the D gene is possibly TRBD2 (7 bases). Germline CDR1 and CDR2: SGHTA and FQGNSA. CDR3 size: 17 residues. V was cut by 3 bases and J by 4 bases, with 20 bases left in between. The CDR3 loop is CASSLGGGGRGPDTQYF. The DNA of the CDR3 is TGTGCCAGCAGCTTGGGGGGGGGCGGGCGTGGCCCAGATACGCAGTATTTT.

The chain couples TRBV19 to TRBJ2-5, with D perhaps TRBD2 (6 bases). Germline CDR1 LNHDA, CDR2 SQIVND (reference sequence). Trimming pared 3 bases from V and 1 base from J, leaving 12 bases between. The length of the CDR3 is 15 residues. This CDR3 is CASSMRGLFQETQYF. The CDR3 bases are TGTGCCAGTAGTATGCGGGGACTGTTCCAAGAGACCCAGTACTTC.

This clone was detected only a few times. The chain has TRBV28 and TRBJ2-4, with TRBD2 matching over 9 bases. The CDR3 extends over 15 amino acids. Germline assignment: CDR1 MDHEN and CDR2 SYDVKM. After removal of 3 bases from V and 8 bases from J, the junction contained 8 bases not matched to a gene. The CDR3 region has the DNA TGTGCCAGCAGTTTCTTCGGAGCGGGGGGCGACATTCAGTACTTC. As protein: CASSFFGAGGDIQYF.

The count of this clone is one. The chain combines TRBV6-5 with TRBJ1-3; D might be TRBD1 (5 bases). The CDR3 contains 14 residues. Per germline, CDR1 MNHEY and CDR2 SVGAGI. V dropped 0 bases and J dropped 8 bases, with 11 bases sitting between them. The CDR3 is CASSYSGRADTIYF. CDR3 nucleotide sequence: TGTGCCAGCAGTTACTCTGGCAGGGCGGACACCATATATTTT.

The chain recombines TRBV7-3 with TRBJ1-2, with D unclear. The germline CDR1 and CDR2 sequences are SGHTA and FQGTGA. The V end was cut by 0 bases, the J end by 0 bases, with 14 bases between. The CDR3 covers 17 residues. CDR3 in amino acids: CASSLTPLPSTNYGYTF. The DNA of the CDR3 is TGTGCCAGCAGCTTAACTCCCCTCCCTAGTACTAACTATGGCTACACCTTC.

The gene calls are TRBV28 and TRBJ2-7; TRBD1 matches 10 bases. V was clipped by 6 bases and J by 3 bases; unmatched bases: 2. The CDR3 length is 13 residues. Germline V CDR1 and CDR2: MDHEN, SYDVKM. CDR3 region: CASRGTGVYEQYF. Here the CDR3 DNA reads TGTGCCAGCAGGGGGACAGGGGTCTACGAGCAGTACTTC.

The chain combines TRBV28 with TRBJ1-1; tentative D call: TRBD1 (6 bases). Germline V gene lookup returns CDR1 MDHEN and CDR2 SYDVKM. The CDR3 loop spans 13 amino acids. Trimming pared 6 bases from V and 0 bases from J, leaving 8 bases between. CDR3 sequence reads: CASSYRVNTEAFF. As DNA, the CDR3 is TGTGCCAGCAGCTACAGGGTGAACACTGAAGCTTTCTTT.

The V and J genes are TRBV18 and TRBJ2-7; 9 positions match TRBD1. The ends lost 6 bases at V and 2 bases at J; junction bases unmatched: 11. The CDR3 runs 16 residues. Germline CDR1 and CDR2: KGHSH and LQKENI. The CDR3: CASSLLGTGTTYEQYF. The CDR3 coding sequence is TGTGCCAGCTCCCTCCTAGGGACAGGGACGACCTACGAGCAGTACTTC.

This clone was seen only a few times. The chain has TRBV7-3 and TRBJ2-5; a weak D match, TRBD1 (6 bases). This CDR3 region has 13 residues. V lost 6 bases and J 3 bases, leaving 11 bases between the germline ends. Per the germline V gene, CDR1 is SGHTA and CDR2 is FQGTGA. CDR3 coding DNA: TGTGCCAGCAGACAGGGAAGCGAAGAGACCCAGTACTTC. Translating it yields CASRQGSEETQYF.

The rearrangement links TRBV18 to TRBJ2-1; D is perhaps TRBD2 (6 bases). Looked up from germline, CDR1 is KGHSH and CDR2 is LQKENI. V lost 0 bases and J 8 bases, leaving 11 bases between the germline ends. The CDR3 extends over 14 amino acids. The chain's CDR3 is CASSPPTSPHEQFF. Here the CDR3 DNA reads TGTGCCAGCTCACCACCAACTAGCCCCCATGAGCAGTTCTTC.

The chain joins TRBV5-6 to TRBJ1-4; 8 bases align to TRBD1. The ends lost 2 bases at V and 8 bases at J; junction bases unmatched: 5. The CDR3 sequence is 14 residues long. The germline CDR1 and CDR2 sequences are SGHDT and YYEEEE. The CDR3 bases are TGTGCCAGCAGCTTAGACAGGGGAGGGGAAAAACTGTTTTTT. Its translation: CASSLDRGGEKLFF.

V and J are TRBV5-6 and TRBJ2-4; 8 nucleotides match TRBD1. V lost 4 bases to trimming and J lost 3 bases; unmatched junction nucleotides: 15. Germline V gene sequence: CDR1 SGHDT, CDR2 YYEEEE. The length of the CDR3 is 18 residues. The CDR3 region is CASSRTGTANMGKNIQYF. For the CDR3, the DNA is TGTGCCAGCAGCAGGACAGGGACCGCGAACATGGGCAAAAACATTCAGTACTTC.

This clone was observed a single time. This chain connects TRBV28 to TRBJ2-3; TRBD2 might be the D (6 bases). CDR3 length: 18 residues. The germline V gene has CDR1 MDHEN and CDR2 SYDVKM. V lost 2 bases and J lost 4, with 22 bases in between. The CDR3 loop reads CASSLQGWHRESSDTQYF. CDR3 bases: TGTGCCAGCAGTTTACAGGGTTGGCATCGGGAGTCGTCAGATACGCAGTATTTT. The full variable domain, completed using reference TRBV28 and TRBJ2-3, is DVKVTQSSRYLVKRTGEKVFLECVQDMDHENMFWYRQDPGLGLRLIYFSYDVKMKEKGDIPEGYSVSREKKERFSLILESASTNQTSMYLCASSLQGWHRESSDTQYFGPGTRLTVL.